The present T cell receptor (beta chain) was sequenced within a study of Graves' ophthalmopathy and Graves' hyperthyroidism. In the study overall: Peripheral blood was obtained at first diagnosis, ahead of any treatment.

Concerning this clonotype: Antigen unknown.

RNA transcripts provided the template for amplifying TCR beta CDR3 regions. First-round RT-PCR used HTBI primers; second-round multiplex PCR followed. TCRdb reprocessed the multiplex PCR reads with MiXCR, giving one entry per CDR3 protein. The sample holds 350,000 or so distinct CDR3 sequences, about a sixth seen once. V shed 0 bases, J shed 7 bases, and the junction held 5 bases outside the gene matches. The CDR3 is 15 amino acids. The germline gives CDR1 MNHEY, CDR2 SVGEGT. Ophthalmopathy donors showed moderate-to-severe activity, CAS ≥3, NOSPECS ≥4 and a duration under 3 months. Exclusion applied to patients with other autoimmune diseases, uncontrolled infections, pregnancy or lactation. Study results and limitations: Classification of ophthalmopathy versus stable hyperthyroidism by a 13-signature model yielded about 90% sensitivity and just over 80% specificity.

The chain uses TRBV6-2 or TRBV6-3 and TRBJ2-2; 7 bases align to TRBD2. The clonotype was recovered from an adult man with Graves' ophthalmopathy. Sequenced: peripheral blood. The chain's CDR3 is CASSYSTGGSGELFF. The CDR3 DNA reads as TGTGCCAGCAGTTACTCGACTGGCGGGAGCGGGGAGCTGTTTTTT.